Sequencing of this T cell receptor (beta chain) was carried out in a study of blood T cell repertoires in COVID-19. Repertoires were generated with immunoSEQ multiplex PCR, while TCRdb's copy carries only in-frame clones and drops some. In the table there are 25,000 to 35,000 clones, about 91% of which are singletons. This CDR3 comprises 14 residues. V lost 10 bases and J lost 2; bases outside the gene matches: 8. Germline V lookup: CDR1 MNHNY, CDR2 SVGAGI (reference sequence). The receptor was isolated from a human donor in a cohort sampled during active COVID-19. J is TRBJ2-1 and V is TRBV6-6, with 7 bases lining up with TRBD1. The sequenced material came from peripheral blood. For the CDR3, the DNA is TGTGCCATCCAAAGGGGACAGCCCTACAATGAGCAGTTCTTC. Amino acid sequence: CAIQRGQPYNEQFF.